This T cell receptor (beta chain) was recorded in a study of T cells after somatic rescue of genetic block. Assay used: immunoSEQ multiplex PCR; TCRdb lists only in-frame clones, some missing. The repertoire holds more than 13,000 clones, with roughly three quarters as singletons. This clonotype was sampled from a young man. The sequencing input was peripheral blood mononuclear cells (PBMCs).

The CDR3 nucleotides are TGTGCCAGCAGCTTGTCGGGACCAACTTTTTATACGCAGTATTTT. Amino acid sequence: CASSLSGPTFYTQYF. The chain recombines TRBV7-9 with TRBJ2-3, with D perhaps assigned TRBD1 or TRBD2 (5 bases each). This CDR3 region has 15 residues. Trimming shortened V by 3 bases and J by 7 bases, and 17 bases separated the two germline ends. The germline CDR1 and CDR2 sequences are SEHNR and FQNEAQ (reference sequence).